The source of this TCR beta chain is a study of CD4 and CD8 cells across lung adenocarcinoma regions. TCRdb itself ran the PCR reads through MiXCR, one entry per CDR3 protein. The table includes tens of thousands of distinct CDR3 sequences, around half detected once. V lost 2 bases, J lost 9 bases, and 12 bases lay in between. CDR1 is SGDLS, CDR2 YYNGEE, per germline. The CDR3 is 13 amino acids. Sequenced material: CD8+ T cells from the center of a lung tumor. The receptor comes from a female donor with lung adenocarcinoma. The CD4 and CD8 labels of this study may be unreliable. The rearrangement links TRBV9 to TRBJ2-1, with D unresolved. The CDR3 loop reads CASSVGSALEQFF. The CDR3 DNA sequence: TGTGCCAGCAGCGTCGGTTCAGCCCTTGAGCAGTTCTTC.